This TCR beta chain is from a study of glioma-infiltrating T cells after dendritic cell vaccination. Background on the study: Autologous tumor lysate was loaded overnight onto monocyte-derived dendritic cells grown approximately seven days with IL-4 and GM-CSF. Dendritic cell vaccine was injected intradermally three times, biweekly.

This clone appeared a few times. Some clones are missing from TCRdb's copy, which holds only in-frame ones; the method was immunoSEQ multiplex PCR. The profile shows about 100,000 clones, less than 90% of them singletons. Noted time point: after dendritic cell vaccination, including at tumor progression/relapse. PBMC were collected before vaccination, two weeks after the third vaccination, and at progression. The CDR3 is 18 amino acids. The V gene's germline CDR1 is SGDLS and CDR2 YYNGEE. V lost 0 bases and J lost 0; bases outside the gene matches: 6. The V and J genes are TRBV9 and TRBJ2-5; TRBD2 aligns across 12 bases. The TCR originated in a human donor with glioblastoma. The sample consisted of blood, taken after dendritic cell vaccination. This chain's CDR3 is CASSVGLAGASYQETQYF. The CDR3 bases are TGTGCCAGCAGCGTAGGACTAGCGGGAGCTTCGTACCAAGAGACCCAGTACTTC.